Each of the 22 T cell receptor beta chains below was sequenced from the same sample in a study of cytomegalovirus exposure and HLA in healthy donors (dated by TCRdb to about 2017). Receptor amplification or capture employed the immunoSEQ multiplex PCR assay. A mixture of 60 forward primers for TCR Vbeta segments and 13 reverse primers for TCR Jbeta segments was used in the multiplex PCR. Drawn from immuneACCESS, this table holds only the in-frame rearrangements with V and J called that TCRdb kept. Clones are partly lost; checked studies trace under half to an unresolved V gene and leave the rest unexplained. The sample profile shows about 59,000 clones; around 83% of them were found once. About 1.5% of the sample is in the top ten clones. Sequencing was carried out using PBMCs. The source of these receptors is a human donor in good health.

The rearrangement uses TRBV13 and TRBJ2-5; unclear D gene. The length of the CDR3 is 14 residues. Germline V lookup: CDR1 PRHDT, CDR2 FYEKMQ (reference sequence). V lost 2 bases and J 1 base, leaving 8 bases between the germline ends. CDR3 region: CASSLLGFQETQYF. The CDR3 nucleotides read TGTGCCAGCAGCTTACTAGGATTCCAAGAGACCCAGTACTTC.

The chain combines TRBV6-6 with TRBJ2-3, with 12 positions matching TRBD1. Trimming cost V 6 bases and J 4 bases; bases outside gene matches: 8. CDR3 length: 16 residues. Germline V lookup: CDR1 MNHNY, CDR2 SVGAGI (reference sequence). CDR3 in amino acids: CASSPRDRGHSDTQYF. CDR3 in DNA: TGTGCCAGCAGCCCAAGGGACAGGGGGCATTCAGATACGCAGTATTTT.

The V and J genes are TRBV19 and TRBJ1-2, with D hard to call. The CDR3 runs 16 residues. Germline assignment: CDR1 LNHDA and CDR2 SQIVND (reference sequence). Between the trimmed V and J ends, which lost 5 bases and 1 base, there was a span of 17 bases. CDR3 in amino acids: CASSARTGLINYGYTF. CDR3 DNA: TGTGCCAGTAGTGCCCGCACTGGACTGATTAACTATGGCTACACCTTC. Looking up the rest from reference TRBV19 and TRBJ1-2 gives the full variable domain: DGGITQSPKYLFRKEGQNVTLSCEQNLNHDAMYWYRQDPGQGLRLIYYSQIVNDFQKGDIAEGYSVSREKKESFPLTVTSAQKNPTAFYLCASSARTGLINYGYTFGSGTRLTVV.

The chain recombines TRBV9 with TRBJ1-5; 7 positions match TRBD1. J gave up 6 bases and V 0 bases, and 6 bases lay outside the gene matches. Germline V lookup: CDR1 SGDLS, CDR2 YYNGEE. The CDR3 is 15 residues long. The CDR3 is CASSVEEGAGQPQHF. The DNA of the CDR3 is TGTGCCAGCAGCGTAGAAGAGGGGGCAGGTCAGCCCCAGCATTTT.

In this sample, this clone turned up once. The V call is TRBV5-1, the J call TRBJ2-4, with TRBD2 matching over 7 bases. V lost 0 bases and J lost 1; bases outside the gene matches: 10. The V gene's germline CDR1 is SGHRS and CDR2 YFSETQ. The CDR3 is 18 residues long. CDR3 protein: CASSLGGSGDLAKNIQYF. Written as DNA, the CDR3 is TGCGCCAGCAGCTTGGGCGGGAGCGGGGATCTGGCCAAAAACATTCAGTACTTC.

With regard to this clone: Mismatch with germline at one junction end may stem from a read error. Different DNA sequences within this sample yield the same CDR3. The CDR3 DNA follows: TGCGCCAGCAGCCTGGGGGACAGGGAAGCCTACGAGCAGTATTTC. Its protein is CASSLGDREAYEQYF. This chain uses TRBV5-1 with TRBJ2-7; 9 bases are a match to TRBD1. The CDR3 spans 15 residues. CDR1 is SGHRS and CDR2 is YFSETQ in the germline V gene.

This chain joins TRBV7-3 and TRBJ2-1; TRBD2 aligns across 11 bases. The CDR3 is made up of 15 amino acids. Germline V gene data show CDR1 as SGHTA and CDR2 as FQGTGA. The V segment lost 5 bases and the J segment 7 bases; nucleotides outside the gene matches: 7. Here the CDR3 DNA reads TGTGCCAGCAGCCCAACTAGCGGGAGTGGGAATGAGCAGTTCTTC. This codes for CASSPTSGSGNEQFF.

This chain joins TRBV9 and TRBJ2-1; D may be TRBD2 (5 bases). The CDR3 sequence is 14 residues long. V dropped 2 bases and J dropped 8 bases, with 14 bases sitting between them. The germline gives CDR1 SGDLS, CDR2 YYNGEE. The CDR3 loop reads CASSVGQRADEQFF. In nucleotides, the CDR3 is TGTGCCAGCAGCGTCGGGCAGAGGGCAGATGAGCAGTTCTTC.

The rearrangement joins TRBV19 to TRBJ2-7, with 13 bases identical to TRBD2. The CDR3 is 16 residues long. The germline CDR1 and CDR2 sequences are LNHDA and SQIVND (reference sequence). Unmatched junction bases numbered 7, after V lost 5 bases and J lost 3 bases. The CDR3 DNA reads TGTGCCAGTAGTCTCGGACTAGCGGGAGTACTCTACGAGCAGTACTTC. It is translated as CASSLGLAGVLYEQYF.

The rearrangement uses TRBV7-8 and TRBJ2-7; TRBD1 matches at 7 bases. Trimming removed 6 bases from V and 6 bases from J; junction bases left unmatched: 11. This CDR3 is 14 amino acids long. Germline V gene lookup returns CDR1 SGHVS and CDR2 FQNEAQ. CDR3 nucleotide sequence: TGTGCCAGCAGTCTAGGGACACAGGGGAGCGAGCAGTACTTC. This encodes CASSLGTQGSEQYF.

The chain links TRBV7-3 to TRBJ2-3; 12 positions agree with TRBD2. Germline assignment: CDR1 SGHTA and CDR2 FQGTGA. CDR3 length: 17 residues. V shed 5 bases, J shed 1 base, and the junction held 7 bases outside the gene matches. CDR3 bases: TGTGCCAGCAGCAAACTTCTAGCGGGGGGGCGCACAGATACGCAGTATTTT. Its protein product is CASSKLLAGGRTDTQYF.

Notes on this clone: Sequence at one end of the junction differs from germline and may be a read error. The CDR3 region has the DNA TGTGCCACCCCGCCAGGCTCTAGCGGGAGATTAGAAAACACTCAGTACTTC. Translated: CATPPGSSGRLENTQYF. The chain carries TRBV6-4 and TRBJ2-4, with TRBD2 matching 10 bases. Germline V gene sequence: CDR1 MRHNA, CDR2 SNTAGT. The CDR3 has 17 amino acids.

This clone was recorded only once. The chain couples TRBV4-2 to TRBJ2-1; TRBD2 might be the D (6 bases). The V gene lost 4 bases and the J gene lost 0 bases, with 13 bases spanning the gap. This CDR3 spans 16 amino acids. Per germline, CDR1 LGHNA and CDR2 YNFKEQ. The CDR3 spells CASSPGTPGSYNEQFF. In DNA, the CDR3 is TGTGCCAGCAGCCCCGGGACTCCTGGCTCCTACAATGAGCAGTTCTTC.

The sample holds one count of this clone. In DNA form, the CDR3 reads TGTGCCAGCAGCTTAGGACAGGTTCCAGAGACCCAGTACTTC. Translated, it gives CASSLGQVPETQYF. The V gene is TRBV7-6, the J gene TRBJ2-5; D may be TRBD1 (6 bases). The V end lost 1 base, the J end lost 4 bases, and 10 bases lay between the germline ends. CDR3 length: 14 amino acids. Germline V gene lookup returns CDR1 SGHVS and CDR2 FNYEAQ.

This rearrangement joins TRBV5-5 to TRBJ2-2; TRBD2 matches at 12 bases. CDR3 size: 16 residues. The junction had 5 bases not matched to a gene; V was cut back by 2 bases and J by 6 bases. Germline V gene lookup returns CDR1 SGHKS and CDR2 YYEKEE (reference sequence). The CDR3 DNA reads TGTGCCAGCAGCTTATGGCTAGCGGGGGGGCCCGGGGAGCTGTTTTTT. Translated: CASSLWLAGGPGELFF.

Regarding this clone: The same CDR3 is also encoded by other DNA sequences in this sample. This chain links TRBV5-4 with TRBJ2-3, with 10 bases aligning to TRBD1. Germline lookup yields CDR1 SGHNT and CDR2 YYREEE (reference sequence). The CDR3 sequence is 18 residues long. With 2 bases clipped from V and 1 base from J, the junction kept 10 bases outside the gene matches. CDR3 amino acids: CASSFTGTGVLGTDTQYF. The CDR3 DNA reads TGTGCCAGCAGCTTCACCGGGACAGGGGTTCTCGGCACAGATACGCAGTATTTT.

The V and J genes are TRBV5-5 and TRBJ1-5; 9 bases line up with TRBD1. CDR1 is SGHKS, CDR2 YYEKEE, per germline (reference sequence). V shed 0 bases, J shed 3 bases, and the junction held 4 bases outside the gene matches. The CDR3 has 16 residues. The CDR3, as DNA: TGTGCCAGCAGCTTGGCGGGACAGGGCCTCAATCAGCCCCAGCATTTT. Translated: CASSLAGQGLNQPQHF.

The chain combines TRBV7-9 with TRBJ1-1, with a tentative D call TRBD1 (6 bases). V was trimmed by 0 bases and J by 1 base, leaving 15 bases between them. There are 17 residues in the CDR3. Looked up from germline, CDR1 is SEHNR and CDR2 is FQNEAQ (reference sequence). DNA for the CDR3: TGTGCCAGCAGCTTAGCGCTAATAGCCAGGGGGAACACTGAAGCTTTCTTT. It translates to CASSLALIARGNTEAFF.

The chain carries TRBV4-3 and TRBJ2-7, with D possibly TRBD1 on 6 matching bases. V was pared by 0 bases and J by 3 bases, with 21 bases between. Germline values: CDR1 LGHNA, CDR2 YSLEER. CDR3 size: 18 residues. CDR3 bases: TGCGCCAGCAGCCAAGAAAACCAGGACAGCCTCTTATTCTACGAGCAGTACTTC. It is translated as CASSQENQDSLLFYEQYF.

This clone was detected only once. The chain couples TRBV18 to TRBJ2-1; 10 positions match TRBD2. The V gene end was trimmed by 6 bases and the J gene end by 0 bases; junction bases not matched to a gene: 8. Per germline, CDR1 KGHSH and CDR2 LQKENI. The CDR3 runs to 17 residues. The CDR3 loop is CASSPPSSGSSYNEQFF. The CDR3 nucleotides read TGTGCCAGCTCGCCCCCTTCTAGCGGGAGCTCCTACAATGAGCAGTTCTTC.

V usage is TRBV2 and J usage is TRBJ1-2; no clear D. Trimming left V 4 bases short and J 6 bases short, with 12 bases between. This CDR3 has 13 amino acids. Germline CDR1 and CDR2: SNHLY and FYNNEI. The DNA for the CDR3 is TGTGCCAGCAGTGCGGAACGGGATAATGGCTACACCTTC. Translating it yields CASSAERDNGYTF. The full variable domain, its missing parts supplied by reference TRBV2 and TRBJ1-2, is EPEVTQTPSHQVTQMGQEVILRCVPISNHLYFYWYRQILGQKVEFLVSFYNNEISEKSEIFDDQFSVERPDGSNFTLKIRSTKLEDSAMYFCASSAERDNGYTFGSGTRLTVV.

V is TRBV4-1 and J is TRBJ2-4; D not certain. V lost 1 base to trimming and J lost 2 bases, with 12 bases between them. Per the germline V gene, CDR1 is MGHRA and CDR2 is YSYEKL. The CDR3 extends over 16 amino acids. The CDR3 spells CASSQGALRTKNIQYF. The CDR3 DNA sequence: TGCGCCAGCAGCCAAGGCGCCCTACGCACCAAAAACATTCAGTACTTC.